Below are 16 T cell receptor beta chains sequenced from a single sample in a study of memory CD4+ T cells and cytomegalovirus serostatus. The sort gate was single viable CD3+CD4+CD8-CD45RO+ cells for memory CD4+ T cells. The assay was immunoSEQ multiplex PCR, and TCRdb's table has in-frame clones only and misses some. The sample yields over 50,000 clones, approximately 78% seen once. The sequenced sample was memory CD4+ T cells from blood. These receptors originate from an adult in good health and CMV-seronegative.

The V call is TRBV27, the J call TRBJ1-6; D gene unclear. Per the germline V gene, CDR1 is MNHEY and CDR2 is SMNVEV (reference sequence). V was shortened by 2 bases and J by 10 bases, with 15 bases between the two germline ends. This CDR3 has 15 residues. CDR3 region: CASSLLSGLESPLHF. CDR3 nucleotide sequence: TGTGCCAGCAGTTTACTTTCGGGGTTAGAATCACCCCTCCACTTT.

The gene calls are TRBV19 and TRBJ1-1; D perhaps matches TRBD1 (5 bases). The CDR3 totals 12 residues. Germline V gene sequence: CDR1 LNHDA, CDR2 SQIVND (reference sequence). The V and J ends lost 5 bases and 3 bases respectively, with 7 bases between them. The CDR3 reads CASSGTYTEAFF. CDR3 DNA: TGTGCCAGTAGTGGGACGTACACTGAAGCTTTCTTT.

This clone showed up just once. The chain employs TRBV30 and TRBJ2-5, with a tentative D call TRBD2 (7 bases). V was shortened by 0 bases and J by 0 bases, with 11 bases between the two germline ends. The CDR3 loop spans 15 amino acids. Per germline, CDR1 GTSNPN and CDR2 SVGIG (reference sequence). The CDR3 bases are TGTGCCTGGAGTGTAAGGGGGGGAAACCAAGAGACCCAGTACTTC. This codes for CAWSVRGGNQETQYF. Complete variable domain (other parts from reference TRBV30 and TRBJ2-5): SQTIHQWPATLVQPVGSPLSLECTVEGTSNPNLYWYRQAAGRGLQLLFYSVGIGQISSEVPQNLSASRPQDRQFILSSKKLLLSDSGFYLCAWSVRGGNQETQYFGPGTRLLVL.

This sequence joins TRBV5-1 and TRBJ2-4; D is undetermined. V was trimmed by 0 bases and J by 7 bases, leaving 11 bases between them. CDR1 and CDR2 (germline): SGHRS, YFSETQ. CDR3 length: 14 residues. The CDR3 nucleotides read TGCGCCAGCAGCTTGGGTGGGCTAGATAACATTCAGTACTTC. Translation gives CASSLGGLDNIQYF. The full variable domain, completed using reference TRBV5-1 and TRBJ2-4, is KAGVTQTPRYLIKTRGQQVTLSCSPISGHRSVSWYQQTPGQGLQFLFEYFSETQRNKGNFPGRFSGRQFSNSRSEMNVSTLELGDSALYLCASSLGGLDNIQYFGAGTRLSVL.

The chain combines TRBV29-1 with TRBJ1-3, with 7 bases matching TRBD1. This CDR3 has 14 amino acids. Germline V CDR1 and CDR2: SQVTM, ANQGSEA. The V segment lost 4 bases and the J segment 1 base; nucleotides outside the gene matches: 4. The DNA of the CDR3 is TGCAGCGTTGCGACAGGGCGTTCTGGAAACACCATATATTTT. The encoded protein is CSVATGRSGNTIYF. The full variable domain, completed using reference TRBV29-1 and TRBJ1-3, is SAVISQKPSRDICQRGTSLTIQCQVDSQVTMMFWYRQQPGQSLTLIATANQGSEATYESGFVIDKFPISRPNLTFSTLTVSNMSPEDSSIYLCSVATGRSGNTIYFGEGSWLTVV.

This chain uses TRBV7-8 with TRBJ1-5; tentative D call: TRBD1 (5 bases). The CDR3 covers 15 residues. With 1 base removed from V and 4 bases from J, the gap between germline ends came to 11 bases. Germline V gives CDR1 SGHVS, CDR2 FQNEAQ. The CDR3 region has the DNA TGTGCCAGCAGCTTAGGTGCAGGGCTTAATCAGCCCCAGCATTTT. Its translation is CASSLGAGLNQPQHF.

The CDR3 here is CASNRGVGTEAFF. CDR3 nucleotide sequence: TGCGCCAGCAATCGGGGGGTCGGCACTGAAGCTTTCTTT. The chain couples TRBV5-1 to TRBJ1-1; D is perhaps TRBD1 (5 bases). The germline CDR1 and CDR2 sequences are SGHRS and YFSETQ. With 6 bases removed from V and 4 bases from J, the gap between germline ends came to 13 bases. The CDR3 covers 13 residues.

The chain has TRBV27 and TRBJ1-2; D remains unclear. This CDR3 region has 13 residues. Germline loops: CDR1 MNHEY, CDR2 SMNVEV (reference sequence). Trimming shortened V by 2 bases and J by 2 bases, and 6 bases separated the two germline ends. CDR3 in amino acids: CASSLNSNYGYTF. The CDR3 DNA reads as TGTGCCAGCAGTTTAAACTCGAACTATGGCTACACCTTC.

The chain carries TRBV6-1 and TRBJ2-3, with a weak D call TRBD1 (5 bases). Trimming cost V 7 bases and J 4 bases, with 15 bases left between them. This CDR3 is built from 14 residues. The germline V gene encodes CDR1 MNHNS and CDR2 SASEGT. The CDR3 sequence: CASIRTVGADTQYF. Written as DNA, the CDR3 is TGTGCCAGCATACGGACGGTAGGGGCAGATACGCAGTATTTT.

CDR3 nucleotides: TGTGCCAGTAGTATAGACGACAGGGGAGGGCAGCCCCAGCATTTT. Its translation is CASSIDDRGGQPQHF. J is TRBJ1-5 and V is TRBV19; 8 bases match TRBD1. The CDR3 runs to 15 residues. Germline assignment: CDR1 LNHDA and CDR2 SQIVND (reference sequence). The J segment lost 7 bases and the V segment lost 0 bases, leaving 5 bases of the junction unmatched. The full variable domain, in which reference TRBV19 and TRBJ1-5 provide the parts outside the CDR3, is DGGITQSPKYLFRKEGQNVTLSCEQNLNHDAMYWYRQDPGQGLRLIYYSQIVNDFQKGDIAEGYSVSREKKESFPLTVTSAQKNPTAFYLCASSIDDRGGQPQHFGDGTRLSIL.

J is TRBJ2-1 and V is TRBV7-6, with no clear D. The CDR3 extends over 15 amino acids. Germline CDR1 is SGHVS and CDR2 is FNYEAQ. V was trimmed by 6 bases and J by 1 base, leaving 13 bases between them. The CDR3 sequence: CASSQDEKSYNEQFF. DNA of the CDR3: TGTGCCAGCAGTCAGGACGAAAAGTCCTACAATGAGCAGTTCTTC.

The V gene is TRBV19, the J gene TRBJ1-1; the D gene is possibly TRBD1 (5 bases). This CDR3 has 16 amino acids. Trimming pared 5 bases from V and 3 bases from J, leaving 19 bases between. Looked up from germline, CDR1 is LNHDA and CDR2 is SQIVND (reference sequence). As DNA, the CDR3 is TGTGCCAGTAGTCCGCGAGGGGCGAAGGTGGACACTGAAGCTTTCTTT. This sequence encodes CASSPRGAKVDTEAFF.

V is TRBV6-5 and J is TRBJ2-7; unclear D gene. CDR3 length: 14 amino acids. Deletions cut 2 bases from V and 1 base from J, with 9 bases between. From germline, CDR1 is MNHEY and CDR2 SVGAGI. The CDR3 sequence: CASSYGGKSYEQYF. Written as DNA, the CDR3 is TGTGCCAGCAGTTACGGCGGAAAATCCTACGAGCAGTACTTC.

This clone was picked up a small number of times. The chain has TRBV2 and TRBJ1-1; the match to TRBD1 covers 8 bases. In germline, CDR1 is SNHLY, CDR2 FYNNEI. CDR3 length: 18 amino acids. V was pared by 6 bases and J by 3 bases, with 18 bases of the junction left unmatched. CDR3 amino acids: CASRGSGTGPRSDTEAFF. The CDR3 coding sequence is TGTGCCAGCAGAGGCTCCGGGACAGGACCCCGTTCTGACACTGAAGCTTTCTTT. Together with reference TRBV2 and TRBJ1-1, the CDR3 gives the full variable domain: EPEVTQTPSHQVTQMGQEVILRCVPISNHLYFYWYRQILGQKVEFLVSFYNNEISEKSEIFDDQFSVERPDGSNFTLKIRSTKLEDSAMYFCASRGSGTGPRSDTEAFFGQGTRLTVV.

The chain combines TRBV28 with TRBJ1-2; 7 nucleotides line up with TRBD1. CDR3 length: 15 amino acids. The germline CDR1 and CDR2 sequences are MDHEN and SYDVKM. J gave up 8 bases and V 3 bases, and 12 bases lay outside the gene matches. In nucleotides, the CDR3 is TGTGCCAGCAGTTTCCACGACAGGGAGGGATACGGCTACACCTTC. This sequence encodes CASSFHDREGYGYTF.

This chain links TRBV14 with TRBJ2-1, with TRBD2 as a possible D gene (5 bases). The V gene lost 1 base and the J gene lost 9 bases, with 19 bases spanning the gap. Germline V gene lookup returns CDR1 SGHDN and CDR2 FVKESK. This CDR3 has 16 residues. CDR3 loop: CASSQGLASFNVEQFF. The CDR3 DNA is TGTGCCAGCAGCCAAGGTCTAGCCTCCTTCAATGTTGAGCAGTTCTTC.